This is a list of T cell receptor beta chains from one sample in a study of shared clonotypes between healthy human individuals. Produced via immunoSEQ multiplex PCR; TCRdb's table is partial and in-frame only. Of some 630,000 clones in the sample, approximately 96% were seen once. The sequenced material came from naive CD8+ T cells sorted from blood. These receptors came from a woman aged 25-40 years in good health. Each CDR3 is given with its conserved first and last residue. Fields, in order: J gene, D gene, V gene, clone size, CDR3 protein, CDR3 DNA. The D gene is left open where the match is weak. Not all rows give a size; the values are once, few, many and, for expanded clones, a class.

j_gene: TRBJ2-1; d_gene: -; v_gene: TRBV7-2; abundance: -; CDR3aa: CASRQRWRTDPLRNEQFF; CDR3nt: TGTGCCAGCAGGCAACGCTGGAGGACCGACCCCCTGAGGAATGAGCAGTTCTTC
j_gene: TRBJ2-7; d_gene: -; v_gene: TRBV19; abundance: -; CDR3aa: CASSRDFEDEQYF; CDR3nt: TGTGCCAGTAGTAGGGACTTTGAGGACGAGCAGTACTTC
j_gene: TRBJ2-5; d_gene: TRBD2; v_gene: TRBV14; abundance: -; CDR3aa: CASRHTSGFRGVGTQYF; CDR3nt: TGTGCCAGCAGGCACACTAGCGGGTTCCGGGGGGTGGGGACCCAGTACTTC
j_gene: TRBJ2-7; d_gene: -; v_gene: TRBV5-1; abundance: -; CDR3aa: CASSLDSGRGNYEQYF; CDR3nt: TGCGCCAGCAGCTTGGATTCGGGACGGGGGAACTACGAGCAGTACTTC
j_gene: TRBJ1-2; d_gene: TRBD1; v_gene: TRBV27; abundance: -; CDR3aa: CASTPGTGGGYGYTF; CDR3nt: TGTGCCAGCACCCCAGGGACAGGGGGCGGCTATGGCTACACCTTC
j_gene: TRBJ2-1; d_gene: -; v_gene: TRBV6-1; abundance: -; CDR3aa: CASSIVYNEQFF; CDR3nt: TGTGCCAGCTCAATAGTCTACAATGAGCAGTTCTTC
j_gene: TRBJ2-2; d_gene: -; v_gene: TRBV9; abundance: -; CDR3aa: CASSVSSPGGGAYTGELFF; CDR3nt: TGTGCCAGCAGCGTATCCTCCCCCGGAGGCGGGGCTTACACCGGGGAGCTGTTTTTT
j_gene: TRBJ1-5; d_gene: -; v_gene: TRBV27; abundance: few; CDR3aa: CASSFYSNQPQHF; CDR3nt: TGTGCCAGCAGTTTTTATAGCAATCAGCCCCAGCATTTT
j_gene: TRBJ1-5; d_gene: TRBD1; v_gene: TRBV9; abundance: -; CDR3aa: CASSGGQNNQPQHF; CDR3nt: TGTGCCAGCAGCGGGGGACAGAACAATCAGCCCCAGCATTTT
j_gene: TRBJ2-7; d_gene: TRBD1; v_gene: TRBV2; abundance: -; CDR3aa: CASSELPNLAGGQEQYF; CDR3nt: TGTGCCAGCAGTGAACTTCCAAACCTGGCAGGGGGACAAGAGCAGTACTTC
j_gene: TRBJ2-7; d_gene: -; v_gene: TRBV5-6; abundance: -; CDR3aa: CASSNQKTYEQYF; CDR3nt: TGTGCCAGCAGTAACCAGAAGACCTACGAGCAGTACTTC
j_gene: TRBJ2-1; d_gene: TRBD1; v_gene: TRBV7-3; abundance: once; CDR3aa: CASSFPGGEQFF; CDR3nt: TGTGCCAGCAGCTTCCCAGGGGGCGAGCAGTTCTTC
j_gene: TRBJ2-7; d_gene: -; v_gene: TRBV28; abundance: -; CDR3aa: CASSTGTHRYEQYF; CDR3nt: TGTGCCAGCAGCACCGGGACTCATCGCTACGAGCAGTACTTC
j_gene: TRBJ2-7; d_gene: TRBD2; v_gene: TRBV9; abundance: -; CDR3aa: CASGRAGGAEQYF; CDR3nt: TGTGCCAGCGGGCGAGCGGGAGGGGCCGAGCAGTACTTC
j_gene: TRBJ2-3; d_gene: TRBD1; v_gene: TRBV28; abundance: -; CDR3aa: CATRDRDSTDTQYF; CDR3nt: TGTGCCACCCGGGACAGGGACTCTACAGATACGCAGTATTTT
j_gene: TRBJ1-1; d_gene: -; v_gene: TRBV19; abundance: -; CDR3aa: CASSIGVSRFTEAFF; CDR3nt: TGTGCCAGTAGTATCGGGGTCTCTAGATTCACTGAAGCTTTCTTT
j_gene: TRBJ2-1; d_gene: -; v_gene: TRBV9; abundance: -; CDR3aa: CASSPREEQFF; CDR3nt: TGTGCCAGCAGCCCCCGAGAGGAGCAGTTCTTC
j_gene: TRBJ2-7; d_gene: -; v_gene: TRBV11-3; abundance: -; CDR3aa: CASSFTRGHEQYF; CDR3nt: TGTGCCAGCAGCTTCACCAGGGGCCACGAGCAGTACTTC
j_gene: TRBJ2-5; d_gene: -; v_gene: TRBV19; abundance: -; CDR3aa: CASARRSSDKETQYF; CDR3nt: TGTGCCAGTGCTCGCCGGTCAAGCGACAAAGAGACCCAGTACTTC
j_gene: TRBJ2-7; d_gene: -; v_gene: TRBV27; abundance: -; CDR3aa: CASSPGPTYEQYF; CDR3nt: TGTGCCAGCAGTCCGGGACCCACCTACGAGCAGTACTTC
j_gene: TRBJ2-1; d_gene: TRBD1; v_gene: TRBV29-1; abundance: -; CDR3aa: CSVVGTGNEQFF; CDR3nt: TGCAGCGTTGTCGGGACAGGCAATGAGCAGTTCTTC
j_gene: TRBJ2-1; d_gene: -; v_gene: TRBV28; abundance: -; CDR3aa: CASSSHRERTYNEQFF; CDR3nt: TGTGCCAGCAGTTCGCACAGGGAAAGGACCTACAATGAGCAGTTCTTC
j_gene: TRBJ2-7; d_gene: -; v_gene: TRBV6-1; abundance: -; CDR3aa: CASLGAEQYF; CDR3nt: TGTGCCAGCCTGGGTGCCGAGCAGTACTTC
j_gene: TRBJ2-2; d_gene: -; v_gene: TRBV27; abundance: -; CDR3aa: CASSFAGPVSGELFF; CDR3nt: TGTGCCAGCAGTTTCGCAGGGCCGGTCTCCGGGGAGCTGTTTTTT
j_gene: TRBJ1-5; d_gene: -; v_gene: TRBV5-6; abundance: once; CDR3aa: CASSEWGVRSQHF; CDR3nt: TGTGCCAGCAGTGAGTGGGGGGTGCGGTCCCAGCATTTT
j_gene: TRBJ2-7; d_gene: TRBD2; v_gene: TRBV9; abundance: -; CDR3aa: CASSTGLAVTYEQYF; CDR3nt: TGTGCCAGCAGCACCGGACTAGCGGTTACCTACGAGCAGTACTTC
j_gene: TRBJ2-2; d_gene: TRBD1; v_gene: TRBV7-9; abundance: -; CDR3aa: CASSSSDRGPGELFF; CDR3nt: TGTGCCAGCAGCTCGTCAGACAGGGGTCCCGGGGAGCTGTTTTTT
j_gene: TRBJ2-7; d_gene: TRBD1; v_gene: TRBV27; abundance: few; CDR3aa: CASSHGQDYEQYF; CDR3nt: TGTGCCAGCAGTCACGGACAGGACTACGAGCAGTACTTC
j_gene: TRBJ2-2; d_gene: TRBD1; v_gene: TRBV19; abundance: -; CDR3aa: CASSNPGTGRAGELFF; CDR3nt: TGTGCCAGTAGTAACCCCGGGACAGGGAGGGCCGGGGAGCTGTTTTTT
j_gene: TRBJ1-5; d_gene: -; v_gene: TRBV2; abundance: -; CDR3aa: CASRWSSNQPQHF; CDR3nt: TGTGCCAGCAGATGGTCTAGCAATCAGCCCCAGCATTTT
j_gene: TRBJ2-6; d_gene: -; v_gene: TRBV14; abundance: -; CDR3aa: CASSPTLGANVLTF; CDR3nt: TGTGCCAGCAGCCCCACCCTGGGGGCCAACGTCCTGACTTTC
j_gene: TRBJ1-1; d_gene: -; v_gene: TRBV7-3; abundance: -; CDR3aa: CASSLSQGTEAFF; CDR3nt: TGTGCCAGCAGCTTAAGTCAGGGGACCGAAGCTTTCTTT
j_gene: TRBJ1-2; d_gene: TRBD1; v_gene: TRBV6-5; abundance: -; CDR3aa: CASSQETGDNYGYTF; CDR3nt: TGTGCCAGCAGTCAAGAGACAGGGGATAACTATGGCTACACCTTC
j_gene: TRBJ2-5; d_gene: -; v_gene: TRBV5-4; abundance: -; CDR3aa: CASSLEREETQYF; CDR3nt: TGTGCCAGCAGCTTGGAAAGGGAAGAGACCCAGTACTTC
j_gene: TRBJ1-2; d_gene: -; v_gene: TRBV19; abundance: -; CDR3aa: CASQTGWLDGGYTF; CDR3nt: TGTGCCAGTCAAACGGGGTGGTTGGACGGTGGCTACACCTTC
j_gene: TRBJ2-2; d_gene: TRBD2; v_gene: TRBV7-9; abundance: -; CDR3aa: CASSPTGREYTGELFF; CDR3nt: TGTGCCAGCAGCCCGACCGGGCGGGAGTACACCGGGGAGCTGTTTTTT
j_gene: TRBJ2-7; d_gene: -; v_gene: TRBV7-2; abundance: -; CDR3aa: CASSLFPGPSYEQYF; CDR3nt: TGTGCCAGCAGCTTGTTTCCGGGACCCTCCTACGAGCAGTACTTC
j_gene: TRBJ2-7; d_gene: -; v_gene: TRBV19; abundance: -; CDR3aa: CASSWKSEQYF; CDR3nt: TGTGCCAGTAGTTGGAAGAGCGAGCAGTACTTC
j_gene: TRBJ2-3; d_gene: TRBD2; v_gene: TRBV7-9; abundance: -; CDR3aa: CASSFLAGAGDTQYF; CDR3nt: TGTGCCAGCAGCTTCCTAGCGGGAGCGGGAGATACGCAGTATTTT
j_gene: TRBJ2-7; d_gene: TRBD2; v_gene: TRBV19; abundance: -; CDR3aa: CASSPGGSYEQYF; CDR3nt: TGTGCCAGTAGCCCGGGGGGCTCCTACGAGCAGTACTTC
j_gene: TRBJ2-7; d_gene: TRBD2; v_gene: TRBV13; abundance: -; CDR3aa: CASSQPTSRPLEQYF; CDR3nt: TGTGCCAGCAGCCAGCCGACTAGCCGACCTCTAGAGCAGTACTTC
j_gene: TRBJ2-1; d_gene: TRBD2; v_gene: TRBV19; abundance: -; CDR3aa: CASGERGSSYNEQFF; CDR3nt: TGTGCCAGTGGGGAGCGGGGGAGCTCCTACAATGAGCAGTTCTTC
j_gene: TRBJ1-1; d_gene: TRBD1; v_gene: TRBV19; abundance: -; CDR3aa: CASSIGTGGEAFF; CDR3nt: TGTGCCAGTAGTATCGGGACAGGGGGCGAAGCTTTCTTT
j_gene: TRBJ1-1; d_gene: -; v_gene: TRBV20-1; abundance: -; CDR3aa: CSARDYTEAFF; CDR3nt: TGCAGTGCTAGAGATTACACTGAAGCTTTCTTT
j_gene: TRBJ1-3; d_gene: -; v_gene: TRBV7-2; abundance: -; CDR3aa: CASSLRTVGNTIYF; CDR3nt: TGTGCCAGCAGCTTGAGGACAGTCGGAAACACCATATATTTT
j_gene: TRBJ2-7; d_gene: -; v_gene: TRBV19; abundance: -; CDR3aa: CASMGDGGSYEQYF; CDR3nt: TGTGCCAGTATGGGGGACGGGGGTTCTTACGAGCAGTACTTC
j_gene: TRBJ1-1; d_gene: TRBD1; v_gene: TRBV25-1; abundance: -; CDR3aa: CASRPQGANTEAFF; CDR3nt: TGTGCCAGCAGACCACAGGGGGCTAACACTGAAGCTTTCTTT
j_gene: TRBJ1-2; d_gene: TRBD1; v_gene: TRBV27; abundance: -; CDR3aa: CASSTGGKMYGYTF; CDR3nt: TGTGCCAGCAGTACAGGGGGCAAGATGTATGGCTACACCTTC
j_gene: TRBJ1-1; d_gene: -; v_gene: TRBV27; abundance: -; CDR3aa: CASSLGRDTEAFF; CDR3nt: TGTGCCAGCAGTTTAGGGAGGGACACTGAAGCTTTCTTT
j_gene: TRBJ2-5; d_gene: -; v_gene: TRBV5-8; abundance: -; CDR3aa: CVSSLSPGHIQETQYF; CDR3nt: TGTGTCAGCAGCCTCTCTCCGGGACACATCCAAGAGACCCAGTACTTC
j_gene: TRBJ2-7; d_gene: TRBD2; v_gene: TRBV13; abundance: -; CDR3aa: CASSLGGYEQYF; CDR3nt: TGTGCCAGCAGCTTGGGGGGGTACGAGCAGTACTTC
j_gene: TRBJ2-7; d_gene: TRBD1; v_gene: TRBV7-6; abundance: -; CDR3aa: CASSLGQGYHEQYF; CDR3nt: TGTGCCAGCAGCTTAGGACAGGGGTACCACGAGCAGTACTTC
j_gene: TRBJ1-4; d_gene: -; v_gene: TRBV9; abundance: -; CDR3aa: CASSVGGATNEKLFF; CDR3nt: TGTGCCAGCAGCGTAGGGGGCGCAACTAATGAAAAACTGTTTTTT
j_gene: TRBJ2-7; d_gene: -; v_gene: TRBV6-6; abundance: -; CDR3aa: CASSQSRLGDEQYF; CDR3nt: TGTGCCAGCAGTCAAAGCCGTTTGGGGGACGAGCAGTACTTC